One sample yielded the 19 T cell receptor beta chains listed below, sequenced in a study of T cell repertoires in cytomegalovirus infection. No antigens are known for them. In TCRdb, the reads were re-called with MiXCR into one record per CDR3 protein. The sample lists roughly 700,000 distinct CDR3 sequences, around a third occurring once. The sequenced sample was cultured PBMCs, obtained from culture after CMV antigen stimulation. Receptors originate from a human donor in good health (CMV status not recorded). Some clones in this sample may be carry-over from other donors' samples.

V usage is TRBV7-2 and J usage is TRBJ2-3; 9 bases fit TRBD2. The J segment lost 3 bases and the V segment lost 5 bases, leaving 6 bases of the junction unmatched. Germline-derived CDR1 and CDR2 are SGHTA and FQGNSA. CDR3 length: 15 residues. In DNA, the CDR3 is TGTGCCAGCAGCGAAAGACTAGCGGATACAGATACGCAGTATTTT. Translating it yields CASSERLADTDTQYF. Looking up the rest from reference TRBV7-2 and TRBJ2-3 gives the full variable domain: GAGVSQSPSNKVTEKGKDVELRCDPISGHTALYWYRQSLGQGLEFLIYFQGNSAPDKSGLPSDRFSAERTGGSVSTLTIQRTQQEDSAVYLCASSERLADTDTQYFGPGTRLTVL.

The chain is built from TRBV30 and TRBJ2-7; TRBD1 is a possible D gene (6 bases). The V end lost 0 bases, the J end lost 3 bases, and 9 bases lay between the germline ends. The CDR3 is made up of 13 amino acids. Germline lookup yields CDR1 GTSNPN and CDR2 SVGIG (reference sequence). The CDR3 here is CAWSVGQSYEQYF. The CDR3 DNA reads TGTGCCTGGAGTGTAGGACAGAGCTACGAGCAGTACTTC.

V usage is TRBV6-5 and J usage is TRBJ2-7; weak D call: TRBD1 (5 bases). The CDR3 spans 17 residues. Between the trimmed V and J ends, which lost 0 bases and 0 bases, there was a span of 15 bases. CDR1 is MNHEY, CDR2 SVGAGI, per germline. CDR3 residues: CASSYSFAGDSSYEQYF. The CDR3 DNA sequence: TGTGCCAGCAGTTACTCGTTTGCTGGCGACAGCTCCTACGAGCAGTACTTC.

The V call is TRBV6-2 or TRBV6-3, the J call TRBJ2-1; D not resolved. The CDR3 contains 13 residues. The germline V gene has CDR1 MNHEY and CDR2 SVGEGT. V shed 5 bases and J shed 10 bases, with 15 bases lying between them. The CDR3 spells CASSRTGYLEQFF. DNA of the CDR3: TGTGCCAGCAGTCGGACCGGGTACCTGGAGCAGTTCTTC.

The chain links TRBV7-6 to TRBJ2-7; 7 nucleotides agree with TRBD1. The length of the CDR3 is 14 residues. CDR1 and CDR2 from the germline V gene are SGHVS and FNYEAQ. V shed 5 bases, J shed 0 bases, and the junction held 4 bases outside the gene matches. CDR3 sequence reads: CASSGTETSYEQYF. The CDR3 nucleotides are TGTGCCAGCAGCGGGACAGAGACCTCCTACGAGCAGTACTTC. The full variable domain, with the rest looked up from reference TRBV7-6 and TRBJ2-7, is GAGVSQSPRYKVTKRGQDVALRCDPISGHVSLYWYRQALGQGPEFLTYFNYEAQQDKSGLPNDRFSAERPEGSISTLTIQRTEQRDSAMYRCASSGTETSYEQYFGPGTRLTVT.

This clonotype appeared many times. J is TRBJ2-5 and V is TRBV7-2, with a tentative D call TRBD1 (6 bases). This CDR3 spans 16 amino acids. CDR1 SGHTA and CDR2 FQGNSA come from the germline V gene. The V and J ends lost 2 bases and 5 bases respectively, with 18 bases between them. In nucleotides, the CDR3 is TGTGCCAGCAGCTTATTACCAAGGGGGAGTGGTGAGACCCAGTACTTC. Its protein is CASSLLPRGSGETQYF. Full variable domain (remainder filled in from reference TRBV7-2 and TRBJ2-5): GAGVSQSPSNKVTEKGKDVELRCDPISGHTALYWYRQSLGQGLEFLIYFQGNSAPDKSGLPSDRFSAERTGGSVSTLTIQRTQQEDSAVYLCASSLLPRGSGETQYFGPGTRLLVL.

This clonotype was detected only a few times. This sequence joins TRBV19 and TRBJ2-6; D perhaps matches TRBD1 (6 bases). Per the germline V gene, CDR1 is LNHDA and CDR2 is SQIVND (reference sequence). This CDR3 has 19 residues. The ends were cut back, 6 bases at V and 0 bases at J, with 21 bases in the middle. CDR3: CASSPGTRIMSSGANVLTF. For the CDR3, the DNA is TGTGCCAGTAGCCCCGGGACACGGATCATGTCCTCTGGGGCCAACGTCCTGACTTTC.

The rearrangement joins TRBV5-1 to TRBJ2-3; D might be TRBD1 or TRBD2, each matching 5 bases. The germline V gene has CDR1 SGHRS and CDR2 YFSETQ. This CDR3 contains 14 residues. The ends were cut back, 4 bases at V and 2 bases at J, with 11 bases in the middle. CDR3 bases: TGCGCCAGCAGCCCCGGGACCCACACAGATACGCAGTATTTT. It codes for CASSPGTHTDTQYF.

The chain recombines TRBV5-1 with TRBJ1-2; possibly TRBD1 for D (6 bases). Germline V gene lookup returns CDR1 SGHRS and CDR2 YFSETQ. The CDR3 has 13 residues. V lost 4 bases, J lost 5 bases, and 12 bases lay in between. The CDR3 DNA sequence: TGCGCCAGCAGCAAACGACAGGAGTATGGCTACACCTTC. Translated, it gives CASSKRQEYGYTF.

The chain uses TRBV5-4 and TRBJ1-2; no reliable D call. The CDR3 is made up of 16 amino acids. Between the trimmed V and J ends, which lost 0 bases and 5 bases, there was a span of 17 bases. CDR1 and CDR2 (germline): SGHNT, YYREEE (reference sequence). CDR3 sequence (DNA): TGTGCCAGCAGCTTGGGAATGCGGGTAGGGTCGTATGGCTACACCTTC. It translates to CASSLGMRVGSYGYTF.

Ten or more counts support this clonotype. The chain uses TRBV4-1 and TRBJ2-4; 7 nucleotides agree with TRBD2. With 0 bases clipped from V and 7 bases from J, the junction kept 9 bases outside the gene matches. Germline CDR1 reads MGHRA; CDR2 reads YSYEKL. The CDR3 extends over 16 amino acids. The CDR3 DNA reads TGCGCCAGCAGCCAAGATCAGAGACTAGCTTGGAACATTCAGTACTTC. This encodes CASSQDQRLAWNIQYF.

This clonotype showed up just a few times. This chain uses TRBV7-2 with TRBJ2-3; D is perhaps TRBD2 (5 bases). Per germline, CDR1 SGHTA and CDR2 FQGNSA. CDR3 size: 14 residues. V was trimmed by 3 bases and J by 5 bases, leaving 12 bases between them. CDR3 amino acids: CASSFQSGGDTQYF. CDR3 DNA: TGTGCCAGCAGCTTTCAGAGCGGAGGAGATACGCAGTATTTT. The full variable domain, its missing parts supplied by reference TRBV7-2 and TRBJ2-3, is GAGVSQSPSNKVTEKGKDVELRCDPISGHTALYWYRQSLGQGLEFLIYFQGNSAPDKSGLPSDRFSAERTGGSVSTLTIQRTQQEDSAVYLCASSFQSGGDTQYFGPGTRLTVL.

The chain recombines TRBV12-3 or TRBV12-4 with TRBJ1-2, with TRBD1 matching over 7 bases. CDR3 size: 14 residues. The ends lost 6 bases at V and 5 bases at J; junction bases unmatched: 9. CDR3 amino acids: CASSPTGASYGYTF. The CDR3 DNA reads TGTGCCAGCAGCCCTACAGGGGCCTCTTATGGCTACACCTTC.

In nucleotides, the CDR3 is TGTGCCAGCACCCTAGAGGGGCGGGGGGGGAACTATGGCTACACCTTC. This gives the protein CASTLEGRGGNYGYTF. This rearrangement joins TRBV7-8 to TRBJ1-2; D perhaps matches TRBD1 (5 bases). Looked up from germline, CDR1 is SGHVS and CDR2 is FQNEAQ. V lost 7 bases and J 2 bases, leaving 20 bases between the germline ends. The CDR3 sequence is 16 residues long.

The V and J genes are TRBV5-1 and TRBJ2-7; TRBD2 aligns across 8 bases. Germline V gene lookup returns CDR1 SGHRS and CDR2 YFSETQ. The CDR3 sequence is 16 residues long. J gave up 5 bases and V 4 bases, and 14 bases lay outside the gene matches. CDR3 in amino acids: CASSRYTNGRVDEQYF. The CDR3 region has the DNA TGCGCCAGCAGCCGATACACGAACGGGAGGGTGGACGAGCAGTACTTC.

This clonotype turned up a few times. The chain recombines TRBV6-1 with TRBJ1-1, with a weak D call TRBD1 (5 bases). V was cut by 10 bases and J by 1 base, with 13 bases left in between. The length of the CDR3 is 13 residues. Germline V lookup: CDR1 MNHNS, CDR2 SASEGT. The CDR3 is CATSAGGNTEAFF. CDR3 nucleotide sequence: TGTGCCACCTCCGCTGGGGGGAACACTGAAGCTTTCTTT.

This clonotype was counted only a few times. The chain uses TRBV2 and TRBJ2-1, with unresolved D. This CDR3 is built from 14 residues. V was pared by 6 bases and J by 5 bases, with 14 bases between. Germline lookup yields CDR1 SNHLY and CDR2 FYNNEI. The CDR3 reads CASRNPPGHNEQFF. As DNA, the CDR3 is TGTGCCAGCAGAAACCCCCCGGGCCACAATGAGCAGTTCTTC.

The J gene is TRBJ2-7, the V gene TRBV6-1, with a possible D match to TRBD1 (5 bases). Germline values: CDR1 MNHNS, CDR2 SASEGT. V was trimmed by 2 bases and J by 3 bases, leaving 11 bases between them. This CDR3 contains 14 residues. The CDR3 sequence is CASSELKTDYEQYF. The CDR3 DNA follows: TGTGCCAGCAGTGAATTAAAGACAGACTACGAGCAGTACTTC.

This clonotype turned up a few times. J is TRBJ1-6 and V is TRBV7-6; 7 nucleotides line up with TRBD1. Trimming took 1 base from V and 15 from J; bases not matched to a gene: 15. The germline V gene has CDR1 SGHVS and CDR2 FNYEAQ. The CDR3 extends over 16 amino acids. The CDR3 DNA is TGTGCCAGCAGCTTAGTAGGTGGGCGGACAGGAGTAATCCTCCACTTT. It specifies CASSLVGGRTGVILHF. The entire variable domain, with the rest obtained from reference TRBV7-6 and TRBJ1-6, is as follows: GAGVSQSPRYKVTKRGQDVALRCDPISGHVSLYWYRQALGQGPEFLTYFNYEAQQDKSGLPNDRFSAERPEGSISTLTIQRTEQRDSAMYRCASSLVGGRTGVILHFGNGTRLTVT.